These 3 T cell receptor beta chains came from one sample sequenced in a study of blood T cell repertoires in COVID-19. Using immunoSEQ multiplex PCR, the repertoire was profiled, and TCRdb retains in-frame clones only, with some absent. The data show roughly 300,000 clones, approximately 90% seen once. Material: peripheral blood. These TCRs come from a woman under 40 with COVID-19, enrolled during active disease.

V gene TRBV28 combines with J gene TRBJ1-1; D perhaps matches TRBD1 (5 bases). Trimming pared 2 bases from V and 5 bases from J, leaving 18 bases between. The CDR3 totals 16 residues. Germline CDR1 and CDR2: MDHEN and SYDVKM. The CDR3 here is CASSLNGATWWTEAFF. CDR3 in DNA: TGTGCCAGCAGTTTAAATGGGGCGACATGGTGGACTGAAGCTTTCTTT.

This clone was recorded once. The chain carries TRBV5-4 and TRBJ1-2; D unresolved. Germline-derived CDR1 and CDR2 are SGHNT and YYREEE (reference sequence). The V and J ends lost 3 bases and 8 bases respectively, with 8 bases between them. This CDR3 comprises 11 residues. CDR3 coding DNA: TGTGCCAGCAGCTCTGGGAGAGGCTACACCTTC. Protein: CASSSGRGYTF.

CDR3 sequence reads: CASSFGHRDIQYF. The CDR3 DNA sequence: TGTGCCAGCAGTTTCGGTCACCGAGATATTCAGTACTTC. The chain uses TRBV12-3 or TRBV12-4 and TRBJ2-4; D not certain. V lost 3 bases and J 10 bases, leaving 13 bases between the germline ends. CDR3 length: 13 residues.